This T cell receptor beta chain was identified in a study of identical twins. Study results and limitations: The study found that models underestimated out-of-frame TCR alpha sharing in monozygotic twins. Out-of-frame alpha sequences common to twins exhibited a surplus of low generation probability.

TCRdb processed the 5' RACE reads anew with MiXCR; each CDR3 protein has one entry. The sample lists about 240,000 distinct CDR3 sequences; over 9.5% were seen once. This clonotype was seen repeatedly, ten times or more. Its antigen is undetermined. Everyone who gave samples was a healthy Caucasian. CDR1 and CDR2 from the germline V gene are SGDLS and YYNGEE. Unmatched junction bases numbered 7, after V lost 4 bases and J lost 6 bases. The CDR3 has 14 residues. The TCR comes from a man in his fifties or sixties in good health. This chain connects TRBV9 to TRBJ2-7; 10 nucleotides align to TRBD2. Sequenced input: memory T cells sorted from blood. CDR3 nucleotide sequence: TGTGCCAGCAGCCCCCGGACTAGCGGAGGCGAGCAGTACTTC. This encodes CASSPRTSGGEQYF.